This T cell receptor (beta chain) originates from a study of a mutant IDH1 vaccine in newly diagnosed glioma. Whole-study context: The treated population exhibited a male proportion of 62.5%, a female proportion of roughly 38%, and a mean age of about 40 years. Radiotherapy, temozolomide, or both had been given previously, and both were given to most.

The CDR3 covers 15 residues. V lost 1 base to trimming and J lost 1 base, with 9 bases between them. Per germline, CDR1 SGHNT and CDR2 YYREEE (reference sequence). Here immunoSEQ multiplex PCR was the method, and the copy in TCRdb shows in-frame clones only, minus some. The sample lists some 38,000 clones; around 80% were seen once. Sample time point: baseline, week 1 (first vaccination visit). Treatment in this sample: pre-vaccination baseline after standard-of-care therapy. This chain uses TRBV5-4 with TRBJ1-3; D is undetermined. The sequence was collected from a middle-aged man with glioma. Some clones in this sample may be carry-over from other donors' samples. Material: PBMCs, obtained from a glioma patient treated with radiotherapy, temozolomide or both. The CDR3 bases are TGTGCCAGCAGCTTGAGTTCAGGTTCTGGAAACACCATATATTTT. Its translation: CASSLSSGSGNTIYF.